What follows is one TCR beta chain and its context. The data were taken from a study of control samples from healthy donors and cancer patients. TCRdb keeps only in-frame clones here, not all; method: immunoSEQ multiplex PCR. The data hold 150,000 to 200,000 clones, with roughly 94% observed a single time. V gave up 2 bases and J gave up 1 base, with 5 bases separating them. CDR1 is MNHEY, CDR2 SVGEGT, per germline. The CDR3 contains 13 residues. The sample comprised blood. This clonotype originated in a woman between 18 and 29 years old in good health. V gene TRBV6-2 or TRBV6-3 combines with J gene TRBJ1-1; D is unclear. The CDR3 sequence is CASSYRGNTEAFF. CDR3 nucleotides: TGTGCCAGCAGTTACCGGGGGAACACTGAAGCTTTCTTT.